Each of the 29 T cell receptor beta chains below was sequenced from the same sample in a study of somatic mutations in T cells in chronic GVHD. Method: immunoSEQ multiplex PCR; TCRdb's copy keeps in-frame clones and lacks some. The sample lists 790 or so clones, roughly 84% seen once, with roughly 69% in the top ten. Material: Vbeta20-positive CD4+ T cells from blood. The receptors were gathered from a male patient aged 45-60 years with chronic graft-versus-host disease. Some of these T cells may belong to the graft donor.

The rearrangement joins TRBV30 to TRBJ2-3, with a tentative D call TRBD2 (7 bases). The V end lost 4 bases, the J end lost 2 bases, and 19 bases lay between the germline ends. The CDR3 has 16 residues. The V gene's germline CDR1 is GTSNPN and CDR2 SVGIG (reference sequence). The CDR3 here is CAWTKDGGGLTDTQYF. For the CDR3, the DNA is TGTGCCTGGACCAAGGATGGGGGGGGGCTCACAGATACGCAGTATTTT.

The chain joins TRBV30 to TRBJ1-3; weak D call: TRBD1 (6 bases). Germline lookup yields CDR1 GTSNPN and CDR2 SVGIG (reference sequence). CDR3 length: 14 residues. Deletions cut 0 bases from V and 3 bases from J, with 9 bases between. Here the CDR3 DNA reads TGTGCCTGGAGTGTATCAGGGGATGGAAACACCATATATTTT. Encoded protein: CAWSVSGDGNTIYF.

This clone was seen more than once but under ten times. The chain has TRBV30 and TRBJ2-3; a weak D match, TRBD1 (6 bases). The length of the CDR3 is 13 residues. Germline CDR1 and CDR2: GTSNPN and SVGIG (reference sequence). V gave up 4 bases and J gave up 4 bases, with 12 bases separating them. The CDR3 DNA sequence: TGTGCCTGGAAGAGCAGGGGAGCAGATACGCAGTATTTT. Protein sequence: CAWKSRGADTQYF.

This clone came up a few times. The V call is TRBV30, the J call TRBJ1-1, with 8 nucleotides matching TRBD1. With 4 bases clipped from V and 9 bases from J, the junction kept 13 bases outside the gene matches. Germline assignment: CDR1 GTSNPN and CDR2 SVGIG (reference sequence). The CDR3 has 14 amino acids. Here the CDR3 reads CAWTRKMRQGQAFF. As DNA, the CDR3 is TGTGCCTGGACCCGAAAGATGCGACAGGGGCAAGCTTTCTTT.

This clone qualifies as hyperexpanded. The chain carries TRBV30 and TRBJ1-6, with 7 bases that match TRBD1. The CDR3 extends over 15 amino acids. The V and J ends lost 2 bases and 5 bases, in that order; junction bases with no gene match: 6. Germline CDR1 and CDR2: GTSNPN and SVGIG (reference sequence). This chain's CDR3 is CAWSTGQANNSPLHF. For the CDR3, the DNA is TGTGCCTGGAGTACCGGACAGGCAAATAATTCACCCCTCCACTTT. Supplemented by reference TRBV30 and TRBJ1-6, the full variable domain reads SQTIHQWPATLVQPVGSPLSLECTVEGTSNPNLYWYRQAAGRGLQLLFYSVGIGQISSEVPQNLSASRPQDRQFILSSKKLLLSDSGFYLCAWSTGQANNSPLHFGNGTRLTVT.

The rearrangement uses TRBV30 and TRBJ2-2; 7 positions agree with TRBD1. CDR1 is GTSNPN, CDR2 SVGIG, per germline (reference sequence). The junction had 3 bases not matched to a gene; V was cut back by 5 bases and J by 3 bases. This CDR3 spans 13 amino acids. The CDR3 region is CAWSGQYTGELFF. The CDR3 DNA is TGTGCCTGGTCGGGACAGTACACCGGGGAGCTGTTTTTT.

The chain carries TRBV30 and TRBJ1-3; D possibly corresponds to TRBD1 (6 bases). This CDR3 comprises 15 residues. V was clipped by 6 bases and J by 0 bases, with 15 bases between them. CDR1 and CDR2 (germline): GTSNPN, SVGIG (reference sequence). CDR3 nucleotide sequence: TGTGCCTGCCACAGGGCTCAAGTCTCTGGAAACACCATATATTTT. Protein product: CACHRAQVSGNTIYF.

This chain links TRBV5-1 with TRBJ2-3, with 7 nucleotides matching TRBD2. The germline gives CDR1 SGHRS, CDR2 YFSETQ. With 6 bases clipped from V and 1 base from J, the junction kept 5 bases outside the gene matches. The CDR3 spans 14 residues. CDR3 amino acids: CASKREAGTDTQYF. The CDR3 bases are TGCGCCAGCAAACGGGAGGCAGGCACAGATACGCAGTATTTT.

The chain joins TRBV5-1 to TRBJ2-1, with 10 bases aligning to TRBD1. Trimming took 5 bases from V and 7 from J; bases not matched to a gene: 6. This CDR3 comprises 14 residues. Germline CDR1 SGHRS, CDR2 YFSETQ. DNA for the CDR3: TGCGCCAGCAGGGGACAGGGGAGCCTAAATGAGCAGTTCTTC. Protein sequence: CASRGQGSLNEQFF.

The chain has TRBV5-1 and TRBJ2-5; TRBD2 aligns across 7 bases. Germline values: CDR1 SGHRS, CDR2 YFSETQ. The CDR3 consists of 14 residues. V lost 6 bases, J lost 1 base, and 6 bases stayed unmatched. CDR3 sequence (DNA): TGCGCCAGCAACAACCGCGGGGGCCAAGAGACCCAGTACTTC. Translated, it gives CASNNRGGQETQYF.

The J gene is TRBJ1-1, the V gene TRBV30; D call uncertain. This CDR3 is built from 12 residues. Germline-derived CDR1 and CDR2 are GTSNPN and SVGIG (reference sequence). V shed 2 bases and J shed 6 bases, with 10 bases lying between them. CDR3 residues: CAWSPLYAEAFF. The CDR3 DNA is TGTGCCTGGAGTCCCTTATATGCTGAAGCTTTCTTT. The whole variable domain, remainder taken from reference TRBV30 and TRBJ1-1, is SQTIHQWPATLVQPVGSPLSLECTVEGTSNPNLYWYRQAAGRGLQLLFYSVGIGQISSEVPQNLSASRPQDRQFILSSKKLLLSDSGFYLCAWSPLYAEAFFGQGTRLTVV.

V usage is TRBV30 and J usage is TRBJ1-4; D remains unclear. The V gene lost 4 bases and the J gene lost 0 bases, with 6 bases spanning the gap. The CDR3 runs to 13 residues. The V gene's germline CDR1 is GTSNPN and CDR2 SVGIG (reference sequence). The CDR3 nucleotides read TGTGCCTGGATGACTACAACTAATGAAAAACTGTTTTTT. Translating gives CAWMTTTNEKLFF.

The chain has TRBV30 and TRBJ1-1; 9 bases fit TRBD1. The CDR3 sequence is 16 residues long. Germline CDR1 GTSNPN, CDR2 SVGIG (reference sequence). V lost 0 bases, J lost 2 bases, and 7 bases stayed unmatched. The CDR3 spells CAWSVGVTGGNTEAFF. As DNA, the CDR3 is TGTGCCTGGAGTGTAGGAGTGACAGGGGGAAACACTGAAGCTTTCTTT.

The chain joins TRBV30 to TRBJ1-2, with 9 positions matching TRBD1. This CDR3 comprises 15 residues. The trim removed 2 bases at V and 8 bases at J, leaving 12 bases unmatched. Germline CDR1 and CDR2: GTSNPN and SVGIG (reference sequence). The CDR3 DNA sequence: TGTGCCTGGAGTTCCACAGGGGGCGAAATGGTGGGCTACACCTTC. Translated: CAWSSTGGEMVGYTF.

Regarding this clone: The sample has other DNA sequences that encode this CDR3 too. This chain uses TRBV30 with TRBJ1-2; D uncertain. This CDR3 comprises 13 residues. Germline CDR1 and CDR2: GTSNPN and SVGIG (reference sequence). The V and J ends lost 0 bases and 0 bases respectively, with 5 bases between them. For the CDR3, the DNA is TGTGCCTGGAGTGTTGAGGCTAACTATGGCTACACCTTC. Its protein product is CAWSVEANYGYTF.

V and J are TRBV30 and TRBJ1-5; a weak D match, TRBD1 (5 bases). Trimming left V 3 bases short and J 9 bases short, with 12 bases between. Looked up from germline, CDR1 is GTSNPN and CDR2 is SVGIG (reference sequence). The CDR3 runs 12 residues. For the CDR3, the DNA is TGTGCCTGGAGGGGGCCCGGGGGGCCCCAGCATTTT. It codes for CAWRGPGGPQHF.

The chain employs TRBV30 and TRBJ2-1; 15 nucleotides line up with TRBD2. Germline V gene sequence: CDR1 GTSNPN, CDR2 SVGIG (reference sequence). The CDR3 loop spans 15 amino acids. The V and J ends lost 4 bases and 13 bases, in that order; junction bases with no gene match: 11. CDR3 sequence (DNA): TGTGCCTGGAAGGCCCCGGGACTAGCGGGAGGCCATCAGTTCTTC. Its protein product is CAWKAPGLAGGHQFF.

The rearrangement joins TRBV30 to TRBJ1-2, with 8 bases identical to TRBD1. V lost 2 bases to trimming and J lost 4 bases; unmatched junction nucleotides: 3. In germline, CDR1 is GTSNPN, CDR2 SVGIG (reference sequence). The length of the CDR3 is 13 residues. The CDR3 protein is CAWSRTGGYGYTF. The CDR3 DNA follows: TGTGCCTGGAGTAGAACAGGGGGCTATGGCTACACCTTC.

Turning to this clone: An end of the junction does not agree with germline; a read error may underlie this. This chain connects TRBV30 to TRBJ1-1; a weak D match, TRBD1 (5 bases). The CDR3 runs 16 residues. Germline V CDR1 and CDR2: GTSNPN, SVGIG (reference sequence). In nucleotides, the CDR3 is TGTGCCTGGAGTGGCGCAAGGGGCCCAGGGAACAGTGAAGCTTTCTTT. Translation gives CAWSGARGPGNSEAFF. The entire variable domain, with the rest obtained from reference TRBV30 and TRBJ1-1, is as follows: SQTIHQWPATLVQPVGSPLSLECTVEGTSNPNLYWYRQAAGRGLQLLFYSVGIGQISSEVPQNLSASRPQDRQFILSSKKLLLSDSGFYLCAWSGARGPGNSEAFFGQGTRLTVV.

The chain carries TRBV5-1 and TRBJ2-1, with 10 bases matching TRBD2. V shed 4 bases, J shed 5 bases, and the junction held 6 bases outside the gene matches. The CDR3 runs to 15 residues. The germline V gene has CDR1 SGHRS and CDR2 YFSETQ. CDR3 protein: CASSLLAGSDNEQFF. Written as DNA, the CDR3 is TGCGCCAGCAGCCTACTAGCGGGAAGTGACAATGAGCAGTTCTTC.

The chain links TRBV5-1 to TRBJ2-7; 8 nucleotides align to TRBD1. The CDR3 is made up of 17 amino acids. V shed 0 bases and J 2 bases; nucleotides not matched to a gene: 10. Germline V CDR1 and CDR2: SGHRS, YFSETQ. CDR3 in DNA: TGCGCCAGCAGCTTGGTGCCGGCAGGGGGCATCACCTACGAGCAGTACTTC. Its protein is CASSLVPAGGITYEQYF.

In regard to this clone: A junction boundary mismatches the germline segment, possibly from a read error. This chain connects TRBV18 to TRBJ1-1; no clear D gene. Germline values: CDR1 KGHSH, CDR2 LQKENI. CDR3 length: 13 amino acids. CDR3: CASSPRLNAEAFF. CDR3 DNA: TGTGCCAGCTCACCACGGCTGAACGCTGAAGCTTTCTTT.

The J gene is TRBJ2-5, the V gene TRBV30; D uncertain. CDR1 is GTSNPN, CDR2 SVGIG, per germline (reference sequence). Trimming removed 0 bases from V and 0 bases from J, with 14 bases in between. There are 16 residues in the CDR3. The CDR3 coding sequence is TGTGCCTGGAGTGTAGGATGGGCAGACCACCAAGAGACCCAGTACTTC. Translation: CAWSVGWADHQETQYF. The variable domain in full, completed from reference TRBV30 and TRBJ2-5, reads SQTIHQWPATLVQPVGSPLSLECTVEGTSNPNLYWYRQAAGRGLQLLFYSVGIGQISSEVPQNLSASRPQDRQFILSSKKLLLSDSGFYLCAWSVGWADHQETQYFGPGTRLLVL.

This clone has only a few counts. The chain has TRBV5-6 and TRBJ2-7; D perhaps matches TRBD1 (5 bases). The CDR3 extends over 13 amino acids. CDR1 and CDR2 (germline): SGHDT, YYEEEE. V dropped 0 bases and J dropped 6 bases, with 10 bases sitting between them. The CDR3 spells CASSLEGEGEQYF. The CDR3 DNA is TGTGCCAGCAGCTTGGAAGGGGAAGGCGAGCAGTACTTC.

The chain is built from TRBV30 and TRBJ1-1, with D possibly being TRBD1 (5 bases). Per the germline V gene, CDR1 is GTSNPN and CDR2 is SVGIG (reference sequence). Trimming cost V 1 base and J 1 base, with 10 bases left between them. The CDR3 has 14 residues. The CDR3, as DNA: TGTGCCTGGAGTGATAGGGGTGGGAACACTGAAGCTTTCTTT. Translating it yields CAWSDRGGNTEAFF.

The chain combines TRBV30 with TRBJ1-5; 9 bases agree with TRBD1. CDR1 and CDR2 from the germline V gene are GTSNPN and SVGIG (reference sequence). V dropped 0 bases and J dropped 6; count of bases not matched to a gene: 18. CDR3 size: 19 residues. The CDR3 loop is CAWSVTGQGRGTTIQPQHF. The CDR3 nucleotides are TGTGCCTGGAGTGTGACGGGACAGGGAAGGGGTACGACGATTCAGCCCCAGCATTTT. The complete variable domain, with remaining parts taken from reference TRBV30 and TRBJ1-5, reads SQTIHQWPATLVQPVGSPLSLECTVEGTSNPNLYWYRQAAGRGLQLLFYSVGIGQISSEVPQNLSASRPQDRQFILSSKKLLLSDSGFYLCAWSVTGQGRGTTIQPQHFGDGTRLSIL.

The count of this clone is one. The rearrangement uses TRBV30 and TRBJ1-4; tentatively, D is TRBD1 (6 bases). V lost 4 bases and J lost 12, with 21 bases in between. The CDR3 contains 14 residues. Germline values: CDR1 GTSNPN, CDR2 SVGIG (reference sequence). The DNA for the CDR3 is TGTGCCTGGACCCCGGGGGGGGGCTGGGGAGAACTGTTTTTT. It is translated as CAWTPGGGWGELFF. Full variable domain (rest looked up from reference TRBV30 and TRBJ1-4): SQTIHQWPATLVQPVGSPLSLECTVEGTSNPNLYWYRQAAGRGLQLLFYSVGIGQISSEVPQNLSASRPQDRQFILSSKKLLLSDSGFYLCAWTPGGGWGELFFGSGTQLSVL.

V is TRBV30 and J is TRBJ2-3, with D tentatively TRBD2 (5 bases). V dropped 5 bases and J dropped 0 bases, with 15 bases sitting between them. Per germline, CDR1 GTSNPN and CDR2 SVGIG (reference sequence). CDR3 length: 15 residues. The CDR3 reads CAWAGTPDSTDTQYF. DNA of the CDR3: TGTGCCTGGGCGGGCACCCCCGATAGCACAGATACGCAGTATTTT. The whole variable domain, filled in from reference TRBV30 and TRBJ2-3, reads SQTIHQWPATLVQPVGSPLSLECTVEGTSNPNLYWYRQAAGRGLQLLFYSVGIGQISSEVPQNLSASRPQDRQFILSSKKLLLSDSGFYLCAWAGTPDSTDTQYFGPGTRLTVL.

This clone appeared a few times. The genes are TRBV30 and TRBJ2-5; D remains unclear. From germline, CDR1 is GTSNPN and CDR2 SVGIG (reference sequence). The germline V and J ends were trimmed by 2 bases and 5 bases, with 6 bases remaining between them. CDR3 length: 11 amino acids. The CDR3 here is CAWSLSETQYF. In nucleotides, the CDR3 is TGTGCCTGGAGTCTTAGTGAGACCCAGTACTTC.